This T cell receptor (beta chain) stems from a study of blood T cell repertoires in COVID-19 (dated by TCRdb to 2020 to 2022). Context from the whole study: Samples from collaborators originated in the United States, Italy and Spain and spanned both the acute and convalescent phases of COVID-19. The material from the prospective study consisted of cDNA or gDNA derived from T cells, B-cell-depleted T cells, or PBMCs. Subjects who had been exposed to COVID-19, were actively infected with it, or had recovered from it provided the deeply sampled blood TCRbeta repertoires that made up the dataset. A freely available public database, intended as a resource for researchers studying the immune response to SARS-CoV-2, is where the repertoires were released. Samples came from the ongoing ImmuneRACE study (first 160 participants) plus 1,254 subjects from 6 global collaborators. Nearly every sample came with metadata listing a de-identified subject ID, COVID-19 status, age in years and sex. Where available, HLA class I and class II types were obtained from metadata supplied by the sample provider rather than from assay-based typing. The paper as a whole reports these results and caveats: The amount of clinical and demographic metadata varied by source and participant and was provided uncurated.

Details on this clone: Its antigen remains undetermined. No per-base quality is available; no much larger clone lies one base away.

At one collaborating source in Seattle, patients were enrolled during active infection and were followed longitudinally through the course of disease. Whole blood was collected in K2EDTA tubes by collaborating institutions according to the institutions' own protocols. For TCRbeta analysis, collaborator samples were shipped as frozen whole blood, as isolated PBMCs, or as DNA extracted from either sample type. TCRbeta CDR3 regions were amplified from genomic DNA using the immunoSEQ Assay, a bias-controlled multiplex PCR. Per the source publication's procedure: Nucleated cell counts per sample were estimated from amplification of reference gene primers within the assay. To quantify the absolute abundance of each unique TCRbeta CDR3 rearrangement, sequence reads were collapsed and filtered. For each sample, productive Simpson clonality was calculated by taking the square root of Simpson's diversity index across productive rearrangements. The table comes from immuneACCESS by way of TCRdb, which keeps in-frame sequences with V and J called. Part of the clones is missing from these tables; in studies checked, under half for an unresolved V gene and the rest for unknown reasons. That table supplies the V and J calls and clone size; D and trimming were determined from the DNA. Across this sample there are just over 150,000 clones, with 65% to 90% seen only once. In total, the top ten clones hold 5.5% to 7.5% of the sample.

At the junction V is shortened by 5 bases and J by 3 bases; bases outside the gene matches: 10. Including the terminal cysteine and phenylalanine, the CDR3 comprises 15 residues. Only CDR3 DNA remains: 45 bases, in frame from the first base. CDR1 and CDR2 are read off the germline V gene as SGHRS and YFSETQ. The sample consisted of peripheral blood. This clonotype was obtained from a woman aged 35 to 49 with COVID-19, enrolled during active disease. The chain links TRBV5-1 with TRBJ1-2, with 7 middle bases fitting TRBD1. The DNA is TGCGCCAGCAGGGGGCTGGCCAGGGGGGACTATGGCTACACCTTC. The resulting protein is CASRGLARGDYGYTF.